One sample yielded the 20 T cell receptor beta chains listed below, sequenced in a study of T cells in Graves' hyperthyroidism and ophthalmopathy. Amplified regions were TCR beta CDR3 sequences from RNA transcripts. HTBI primers drove first-round RT-PCR of the TCR CDR3. TCRdb reprocessed the multiplex PCR reads with MiXCR, giving one entry per CDR3 protein. This repertoire shows a few hundred thousand distinct CDR3 sequences, roughly 50% found once; its top ten account for around 8%. Sequenced material: peripheral blood or thyroid tissue (not recorded which). Receptors originate from a woman aged 18-29 years with Graves' hyperthyroidism.

This clonotype was seen a handful of times. CDR3: CASERGETQYF. The CDR3 bases are TGTGCCAGCGAAAGGGGGGAGACCCAGTACTTC. The V call is TRBV6-2 or TRBV6-3, the J call TRBJ2-5; D possibly corresponds to TRBD1 (6 bases). The V gene's germline CDR1 is MNHEY and CDR2 SVGEGT. The CDR3 consists of 11 residues. V shed 8 bases and J shed 5 bases, with 9 bases lying between them.

This clonotype has a count of ten or more. The genes are TRBV10-2 and TRBJ2-2; D ambiguous. From germline, CDR1 is WSHSY and CDR2 SAAADI. Trimming shortened V by 2 bases and J by 7 bases, and 5 bases separated the two germline ends. The CDR3 has 12 amino acids. The CDR3 DNA is TGCGCCAGCAGTGAGGAGCTCGGGGAGCTGTTTTTT. Protein product: CASSEELGELFF.

J is TRBJ2-2 and V is TRBV20-1; 7 positions agree with TRBD2. This CDR3 has 14 amino acids. Germline V gives CDR1 DFQATT, CDR2 SNEGSKA (reference sequence). V shed 4 bases, J shed 4 bases, and the junction held 6 bases outside the gene matches. CDR3: CSAMRASGTGELFF. The CDR3 bases are TGCAGTGCTATGAGGGCTAGCGGCACCGGGGAGCTGTTTTTT.

This clonotype was seen repeatedly, ten times or more. V and J are TRBV15 and TRBJ2-5; unclear D gene. Trimming pared 0 bases from V and 5 bases from J, leaving 1 base between. The CDR3 runs 11 residues. Per germline, CDR1 LNHNV and CDR2 YYDKDF (reference sequence). The CDR3 protein is CATSREETQYF. The CDR3 nucleotides are TGTGCCACCAGCAGAGAGGAGACCCAGTACTTC.

In its sample, this clonotype was seen a few times. The chain recombines TRBV2 with TRBJ2-7; D uncertain. The CDR3 loop spans 11 amino acids. Germline loops: CDR1 SNHLY, CDR2 FYNNEI. V lost 6 bases and J lost 4, with 7 bases in between. This chain's CDR3 is CASRLQYEQYF. The CDR3 DNA sequence: TGTGCCAGCAGGCTCCAATACGAGCAGTACTTC. The variable domain in full, completed from reference TRBV2 and TRBJ2-7, reads EPEVTQTPSHQVTQMGQEVILRCVPISNHLYFYWYRQILGQKVEFLVSFYNNEISEKSEIFDDQFSVERPDGSNFTLKIRSTKLEDSAMYFCASRLQYEQYFGPGTRLTVT.

This clonotype was found a few times. The chain recombines TRBV4-2 with TRBJ1-3, with D tentatively TRBD1 (5 bases). The germline V gene has CDR1 LGHNA and CDR2 YNFKEQ. Trimming took off 1 base at V and 0 bases at J, with 13 bases between the two ends. The CDR3 extends over 17 amino acids. This CDR3 reads CASSQAAGSGSGNTIYF. CDR3 DNA sequence: TGTGCCAGCAGCCAAGCAGCAGGGTCTGGCTCTGGAAACACCATATATTTT.

This clonotype was observed at least ten times. The chain is built from TRBV12-3 or TRBV12-4 and TRBJ2-3; either TRBD1 or TRBD2 may fit D (5 bases each). The J call could be wrong; TRBJ2-5 is a better fit for the DNA end. CDR3 length: 11 amino acids. The CDR3 coding sequence is TGTGCCAGCAGTTTAGGGGACACCCAGTACTTC. This codes for CASSLGDTQYF.

This clonotype was found many times. This rearrangement joins TRBV5-8 to TRBJ1-1; D unresolved. Trimming shortened V by 5 bases and J by 1 base, and 9 bases separated the two germline ends. Germline CDR1 is SGHTS and CDR2 is YDEGEE. The length of the CDR3 is 13 residues. In DNA form, the CDR3 reads TGTGCCAGCAGTGTCTATGGGAACACTGAAGCTTTCTTT. Translation gives CASSVYGNTEAFF.

The sample holds many counts of this clonotype. The chain has TRBV13 and TRBJ2-5; 7 bases are shared with TRBD1. CDR3 length equals 15 residues. V lost 5 bases to trimming and J lost 4 bases; unmatched junction nucleotides: 10. Germline CDR1 reads PRHDT; CDR2 reads FYEKMQ (reference sequence). For the CDR3, the DNA is TGTGCCAGCAGCCGAGGGGGCGGAGTGGGAGAGACCCAGTACTTC. It yields the protein CASSRGGGVGETQYF.

This chain uses TRBV2 with TRBJ1-3; D is undetermined. This CDR3 comprises 15 residues. CDR1 SNHLY and CDR2 FYNNEI come from the germline V gene. Trimming stripped 7 bases from V and 0 bases from J, with 13 bases between. CDR3 nucleotides: TGTGCCAGCAAACCGGAAAAACGCTCTGGAAACACCATATATTTT. Amino acids: CASKPEKRSGNTIYF.

This clonotype was seen a handful of times. The gene calls are TRBV7-2 and TRBJ2-7; D gene uncertain. This CDR3 is built from 13 residues. Trimming shortened V by 5 bases and J by 4 bases, and 12 bases separated the two germline ends. The germline CDR1 and CDR2 sequences are SGHTA and FQGNSA. This CDR3 is CASSPSEVYEQYF. The CDR3 DNA is TGTGCCAGCAGCCCCAGTGAGGTTTACGAGCAGTACTTC.

A word on this clonotype: This CDR3 is missing its conserved last phenylalanine or tryptophan, likely due to a read error. The chain joins TRBV25-1 to TRBJ2-7; 9 bases match TRBD1. V lost 11 bases to trimming and J lost 0 bases; unmatched junction nucleotides: 5. CDR3 length: 13 amino acids. Germline V gives CDR1 MGHDK, CDR2 SYGVNS. Here the CDR3 reads CAARDRDSYEQYS. The CDR3 DNA is TGTGCCGCTCGGGACAGGGACTCCTACGAGCAGTACTCC.

The table lists this clonotype with many counts. The chain employs TRBV11-3 and TRBJ1-2; 9 nucleotides align to TRBD1. This CDR3 is 15 amino acids long. Trimming cost V 0 bases and J 6 bases; bases outside gene matches: 5. Looked up from germline, CDR1 is SGHNT and CDR2 is YENEEA. The CDR3 spells CASSLDAQGADGYTF. DNA for the CDR3: TGTGCCAGCAGCTTAGATGCACAGGGGGCGGATGGCTACACCTTC.

As regards this clonotype: This clone may be a read error of a much larger clone one base away. This chain connects TRBV12-3 or TRBV12-4 to TRBJ1-6; D not resolved. Trimming stripped 4 bases from V and 4 bases from J, with 17 bases between. This CDR3 is built from 17 residues. DNA of the CDR3: TGTGCCAGCAGTTACGTCCGCGATGGACCATATAATTCACCCCTCCACTTT. Encoded protein: CASSYVRDGPYNSPLHF.

V usage is TRBV7-2 and J usage is TRBJ2-7; 10 bases fit TRBD2. The closer fit of TRBJ2-1 to the DNA end suggests the J call may be wrong. There are 15 residues in the CDR3. Germline CDR1 SGHTA, CDR2 FQGNSA. CDR3 in amino acids: CASSLDSGGWDEQFF. CDR3 in DNA: TGTGCCAGCAGCTTAGATAGCGGGGGGTGGGATGAGCAGTTCTTC.

This rearrangement joins TRBV6-1 to TRBJ2-5, with 7 bases matching TRBD1. Germline V lookup: CDR1 MNHNS, CDR2 SASEGT. After removal of 6 bases from V and 2 bases from J, the junction contained 6 bases not matched to a gene. This CDR3 region has 14 residues. The chain's CDR3 is CASSHGQVQETQYF. Here the CDR3 DNA reads TGTGCCAGCAGCCACGGACAGGTACAAGAGACCCAGTACTTC.

This clonotype was counted between two and nine times. The rearrangement uses TRBV3-1 and TRBJ2-5; D may be TRBD2 (5 bases). The CDR3 loop spans 19 amino acids. Germline lookup yields CDR1 LGHDT and CDR2 YNNKEL (reference sequence). V gave up 1 base and J gave up 1 base, with 22 bases separating them. The CDR3, as DNA: TGTGCCAGCAGCCAAGGTCATCACCCCAAAAGGAGGCCCCAAGAGACCCAGTACTTC. This encodes CASSQGHHPKRRPQETQYF.

The table lists this clonotype with many counts. The chain couples TRBV7-2 to TRBJ1-1; TRBD1 is a possible D gene (5 bases). Germline V CDR1 and CDR2: SGHTA, FQGNSA. With 4 bases removed from V and 7 bases from J, the gap between germline ends came to 16 bases. This CDR3 is built from 14 residues. CDR3 nucleotide sequence: TGTGCCAGCAGCTCGTGGGCAGGGAAAGATGAAGCTTTCTTT. This encodes CASSSWAGKDEAFF.

The rearrangement joins TRBV7-9 to TRBJ2-1, with D possibly TRBD2 on 7 matching bases. V lost 6 bases to trimming and J lost 8 bases, with 17 bases between them. The CDR3 runs 14 residues. The germline CDR1 and CDR2 sequences are SEHNR and FQNEAQ (reference sequence). In DNA, the CDR3 is TGTGCCAGCAGTGGGTGGGGGGGCAAAGATGAGCAGTTCTTC. This sequence encodes CASSGWGGKDEQFF.

Comments on this clonotype: One end of the junction is discordant with germline, which a read error may explain. The V gene is TRBV10-3, the J gene TRBJ2-5, with D unresolved. Germline lookup yields CDR1 ENHRY and CDR2 SYGVKD. The CDR3 sequence is 12 residues long. The CDR3 DNA sequence: TGTGCCACCGGTGGGTTAGGAGAGTCCCAGTACTTC. The encoded protein is CATGGLGESQYF.